The 30 T cell receptor beta chains presented below share a single source sample, sequenced in a study of blood T cells in healthy people across ages. It was with a sample-barcoded 5' primer and a J-beta primer mix that a second PCR of about 7 to 12 cycles was run. From the 5' RACE reads, TCRdb called clonotypes with MiXCR, one entry per CDR3 protein. The data show about 400,000 distinct CDR3 sequences, over 45% seen once. Sequenced input: blood. Source of these receptors: a man aged 60-69 years in good health.

The rearrangement uses TRBV7-9 and TRBJ1-4; D unresolved. Germline V CDR1 and CDR2: SEHNR, FQNEAQ (reference sequence). This CDR3 spans 15 amino acids. With 5 bases removed from V and 0 bases from J, the gap between germline ends came to 10 bases. In nucleotides, the CDR3 is TGTGCCAGCAGCCCCAACATTGCAACTAATGAAAAACTGTTTTTT. Its protein product is CASSPNIATNEKLFF.

This rearrangement joins TRBV29-1 to TRBJ2-7, with TRBD2 matching 9 bases. CDR3 size: 13 residues. Germline V gives CDR1 SQVTM, CDR2 ANQGSEA. With 7 bases clipped from V and 7 bases from J, the junction kept 11 bases outside the gene matches. DNA of the CDR3: TGCAGCGCAACCGGGACTAGCAGCAGGGAGCAGTACTTC. As protein: CSATGTSSREQYF.

The chain recombines TRBV29-1 with TRBJ2-3; D unclear. The CDR3 runs to 12 residues. CDR1 is SQVTM and CDR2 is ANQGSEA in the germline V gene. Between the trimmed V and J ends, which lost 4 bases and 2 bases, there was a span of 7 bases. The chain's CDR3 is CSVVRITDTQYF. In nucleotides, the CDR3 is TGCAGCGTTGTAAGGATCACAGATACGCAGTATTTT.

This clonotype appeared many times. This sequence joins TRBV2 and TRBJ2-1, with D tentatively TRBD1 (6 bases). V dropped 2 bases and J dropped 10 bases, with 15 bases sitting between them. Germline lookup yields CDR1 SNHLY and CDR2 FYNNEI. This CDR3 contains 14 residues. In nucleotides, the CDR3 is TGTGCCAGCAGTGAAAATGTGGGGGCCGGAGAGCAGTTCTTC. Its protein product is CASSENVGAGEQFF.

This clonotype was detected a few times. The chain couples TRBV3-1 to TRBJ2-5; TRBD2 aligns across 16 bases. Germline CDR1 and CDR2: LGHDT and YNNKEL (reference sequence). V lost 0 bases, J lost 2 bases, and 9 bases stayed unmatched. The CDR3 runs to 20 residues. CDR3: CASSQDPWSGLAGGQETQYF. The CDR3 DNA is TGTGCCAGCAGCCAAGATCCGTGGTCGGGACTAGCGGGAGGGCAAGAGACCCAGTACTTC.

This clonotype has more than one count but fewer than ten. J is TRBJ1-1 and V is TRBV5-1; D is ambiguous. The V end was cut by 2 bases, the J end by 6 bases, with 5 bases between. CDR3 length: 11 residues. The germline V gene encodes CDR1 SGHRS and CDR2 YFSETQ. The CDR3 DNA follows: TGCGCCAGCAGCTTAGACTCTGAAGCTTTCTTT. Its protein product is CASSLDSEAFF.

The chain combines TRBV24-1 with TRBJ2-7; 7 nucleotides line up with TRBD1. The length of the CDR3 is 14 residues. The V gene end was trimmed by 2 bases and the J gene end by 5 bases; junction bases not matched to a gene: 5. Germline V gene lookup returns CDR1 KGHDR and CDR2 SFDVKD. The CDR3: CATSDSRGFHEQYF. CDR3 nucleotides: TGTGCCACCAGTGATTCCAGGGGGTTCCACGAGCAGTACTTC.

The CDR3: CASSPQGGNYEQYF. DNA of the CDR3: TGTGCCAGCAGTCCCCAGGGGGGAAACTACGAGCAGTACTTC. The V gene is TRBV27, the J gene TRBJ2-7; maybe TRBD1 (7 bases). V was trimmed by 5 bases and J by 3 bases, leaving 14 bases between them. Germline V lookup: CDR1 MNHEY, CDR2 SMNVEV (reference sequence). This CDR3 comprises 14 residues.

This clonotype showed up just a few times. The junction does not match germline at one end; this may be a read error. This chain connects TRBV7-9 to TRBJ2-1; unclear D gene. Germline CDR1 reads SEHNR; CDR2 reads FQNEAQ (reference sequence). This CDR3 region has 11 residues. CDR3 sequence reads: CASSSSDERFF. The DNA for the CDR3 is TGTGCTAGCAGCTCGAGCGATGAGCGGTTCTTC.

The V gene is TRBV6-6, the J gene TRBJ1-1; no clear D gene. The CDR3 totals 12 residues. Trimming shortened V by 7 bases and J by 1 base, and 7 bases separated the two germline ends. Germline V gene sequence: CDR1 MNHNY, CDR2 SVGAGI (reference sequence). CDR3 loop: CASNPWNTEAFF. Here the CDR3 DNA reads TGTGCCAGCAACCCCTGGAACACTGAAGCTTTCTTT.

The V gene is TRBV29-1, the J gene TRBJ2-7; 14 bases are a match to TRBD2. This CDR3 has 14 amino acids. With 6 bases clipped from V and 1 base from J, the junction kept 2 bases outside the gene matches. CDR1 and CDR2 (germline): SQVTM, ANQGSEA. CDR3 protein: CSVGTSGGSYEQYF. The CDR3 DNA is TGCAGCGTGGGGACTAGCGGGGGATCCTACGAGCAGTACTTC.

The J gene is TRBJ2-1, the V gene TRBV5-1, with 9 bases that match TRBD2. The germline CDR1 and CDR2 sequences are SGHRS and YFSETQ. The trim removed 4 bases at V and 9 bases at J, leaving 11 bases unmatched. There are 15 residues in the CDR3. DNA of the CDR3: TGCGCCAGCAGCGCGGGGACTAGCATCCTTGTTGAGCAGTTCTTC. Amino acid sequence: CASSAGTSILVEQFF.

The sample holds many counts of this clonotype. The J gene is TRBJ1-2, the V gene TRBV12-3 or TRBV12-4; D might be TRBD1 (5 bases). V lost 4 bases, J lost 4 bases, and 16 bases lay in between. The length of the CDR3 is 15 residues. The CDR3 DNA sequence: TGTGCCAGCAGTTCCCCATTACTCCAGGGCTATGGCTACACCTTC. This sequence encodes CASSSPLLQGYGYTF.

This clonotype was counted between two and nine times. Possible read error: a much larger clone is one base away. This rearrangement joins TRBV7-9 to TRBJ1-2, with no clear D. Germline V gene sequence: CDR1 SEHNR, CDR2 FQNEAQ (reference sequence). This CDR3 spans 13 amino acids. Trimming took 1 base from V and 0 from J, leaving 3 bases between them. DNA of the CDR3: TGTGCCAGCAGCTTAGAGGCTAACTATGGCTACACCTTC. Amino acid sequence: CASSLEANYGYTF.

The gene calls are TRBV7-9 and TRBJ1-2, with unresolved D. The V end was cut by 2 bases, the J end by 8 bases, with 18 bases between. CDR1 SEHNR and CDR2 FQNEAQ come from the germline V gene (reference sequence). This CDR3 has 15 residues. The CDR3 sequence is CASSLISLTIHGYTF. CDR3 coding DNA: TGTGCCAGCAGCTTAATCAGCCTGACAATACACGGCTACACCTTC.

The rearrangement links TRBV7-9 to TRBJ1-2, with D tentatively TRBD1 (5 bases). The CDR3 has 12 amino acids. V lost 2 bases and J 7 bases, leaving 8 bases between the germline ends. Germline V gene sequence: CDR1 SEHNR, CDR2 FQNEAQ (reference sequence). For the CDR3, the DNA is TGTGCCAGCAGCTTATGGGGCGGTGGCTACACCTTC. It is translated as CASSLWGGGYTF.

J is TRBJ1-1 and V is TRBV10-3; a possible D gene is TRBD1 (5 bases). The V gene lost 7 bases and the J gene lost 4 bases, with 13 bases spanning the gap. Per germline, CDR1 ENHRY and CDR2 SYGVKD. The CDR3 contains 13 residues. CDR3: CAITRGAGTEAFF. CDR3 DNA sequence: TGTGCCATCACGAGAGGGGCCGGCACTGAAGCTTTCTTT.

This clonotype has at least ten counts. A single base separates this from a much larger clone, so it may be a read error. The chain is built from TRBV7-2 and TRBJ2-3; a possible D gene is TRBD2 (5 bases). The CDR3 consists of 13 residues. The germline V gene has CDR1 SGHTA and CDR2 FQGNSA. CDR3 amino acids: CASSVSSKDTQYF. In nucleotides, the CDR3 is TGTGCCAGCAGCGTCTCTAGCAAAGATACGCAGTATTTT. The variable domain in full, completed from reference TRBV7-2 and TRBJ2-3, reads GAGVSQSPSNKVTEKGKDVELRCDPISGHTALYWYRQSLGQGLEFLIYFQGNSAPDKSGLPSDRFSAERTGGSVSTLTIQRTQQEDSAVYLCASSVSSKDTQYFGPGTRLTVL.

Comments on this clonotype: A read error is possible here, since a much larger clone lies one base away. This chain links TRBV12-3 or TRBV12-4 with TRBJ2-5, with 10 positions matching TRBD2. The CDR3 sequence is 13 residues long. V was clipped by 7 bases and J by 10 bases; unmatched bases: 9. CDR3 region: CASTLNPSGSQYF. For the CDR3, the DNA is TGTGCCAGCACCCTAAATCCTAGCGGGAGCCAGTACTTC.

The rearrangement joins TRBV20-1 to TRBJ2-5, with 11 bases aligning to TRBD2. Looked up from germline, CDR1 is DFQATT and CDR2 is SNEGSKA (reference sequence). V was pared by 4 bases and J by 2 bases, with 3 bases of the junction left unmatched. The CDR3 totals 14 residues. CDR3 DNA sequence: TGCAGTGCTAAGGGACTAGCGGAACAAGAGACCCAGTACTTC. Translating it yields CSAKGLAEQETQYF.

As concerns this clonotype: A single base separates this from a much larger clone, so it may be a read error. V and J are TRBV20-1 and TRBJ2-7; 10 nucleotides line up with TRBD2. Germline V gene sequence: CDR1 DFQATT, CDR2 SNEGSKA (reference sequence). V trimming: 1 base; J trimming: 12 bases; junction bases outside the gene matches: 15. CDR3 length equals 15 residues. The CDR3 DNA sequence: TGCAGTGCTAGAGGGGTAGCGGGAGGAGAGGAGACCCTGTACTTC. This translates into CSARGVAGGEETLYF.

Remarks on this clonotype: Just one base apart from a much larger clone, this may be a read error. V usage is TRBV18 and J usage is TRBJ2-3, with D perhaps assigned TRBD1 or TRBD2 (5 bases each). This CDR3 comprises 16 residues. Germline V gene sequence: CDR1 KGHSH, CDR2 LQKENI. Trimming took 2 bases from V and 4 from J, leaving 16 bases between them. The CDR3: CASSPSGTRDPDTQYF. CDR3 bases: TGTGCCAGCTCACCATCCGGGACCCGGGACCCAGATACGCAGTATTTT.

V gene TRBV28 combines with J gene TRBJ1-4, with 7 positions matching TRBD1. The germline gives CDR1 MDHEN, CDR2 SYDVKM. This CDR3 region has 15 residues. The ends lost 6 bases at V and 3 bases at J; junction bases unmatched: 7. Here the CDR3 DNA reads TGTGCCAGCAGGACCGGGACAGCCTCTAATGAAAAACTGTTTTTT. It yields the protein CASRTGTASNEKLFF.

The chain is built from TRBV15 and TRBJ2-5, with D tentatively TRBD1 or TRBD2 (6 bases each). The germline CDR1 and CDR2 sequences are LNHNV and YYDKDF (reference sequence). CDR3 size: 15 residues. V lost 0 bases and J lost 5, with 13 bases in between. The CDR3 sequence is CATSREPGARETQYF. The CDR3 DNA follows: TGTGCCACCAGCAGAGAACCGGGGGCGCGGGAGACCCAGTACTTC.

The chain couples TRBV11-2 to TRBJ2-1, with a tentative D call TRBD2 (5 bases). Trimming took 7 bases from V and 13 from J, leaving 20 bases between them. The CDR3 extends over 13 amino acids. Looked up from germline, CDR1 is SGHAT and CDR2 is FQNNGV. The DNA for the CDR3 is TGTGCCAGCATCTTCGGCCATGGGGAGACCCAGTTCTTC. Residues: CASIFGHGETQFF.

This chain uses TRBV20-1 with TRBJ1-6; TRBD1 matches 9 bases. From germline, CDR1 is DFQATT and CDR2 SNEGSKA (reference sequence). The CDR3 sequence is 14 residues long. Unmatched junction bases numbered 6, after V lost 0 bases and J lost 12 bases. The CDR3 protein is CSARETGGDLPLHF. The CDR3 nucleotides read TGCAGTGCTAGAGAGACAGGGGGTGATTTACCCCTCCACTTT.

This clonotype was counted only a few times. The chain has TRBV11-1 and TRBJ2-5, with D perhaps TRBD2 (6 bases). The J call is doubtful: the DNA matches TRBJ2-7 better. CDR1 and CDR2 from the germline V gene are SGHAT and FQDESV (reference sequence). The length of the CDR3 is 13 residues. CDR3 in DNA: TGTGCCAGCAGCGCCCCCGGACTACGCGAGCAGTACTTC. Amino acid sequence: CASSAPGLREQYF.

J is TRBJ1-2 and V is TRBV20-1; 7 bases align to TRBD1. V was clipped by 6 bases and J by 4 bases; unmatched bases: 11. CDR3 length equals 14 residues. Germline V gives CDR1 DFQATT, CDR2 SNEGSKA (reference sequence). The DNA of the CDR3 is TGCAGTGCAAACTACAGGGGTCAAACCTATGGCTACACCTTC. As protein: CSANYRGQTYGYTF.

As concerns this clonotype: An end of the junction does not agree with germline; a read error may underlie this. V gene TRBV11-2 combines with J gene TRBJ2-3; TRBD2 matches 10 bases. The CDR3 spans 17 residues. Per germline, CDR1 SGHAT and CDR2 FQNNGV. CDR3 DNA sequence: TGTGCCAGCAGCTTAGGCCTAGCGGGGGCCCGCGCAGATGCGCAGTATTTT. Amino acid sequence: CASSLGLAGARADAQYF.

This clonotype showed up many times. J is TRBJ2-5 and V is TRBV2, with D hard to call. The CDR3 is 15 amino acids. CDR1 SNHLY and CDR2 FYNNEI come from the germline V gene. Trimming removed 0 bases from V and 1 base from J, with 9 bases in between. CDR3 loop: CASSEALRIQETQYF. Written as DNA, the CDR3 is TGTGCCAGCAGTGAAGCGCTGCGGATCCAAGAGACCCAGTACTTC.